The source of this T cell receptor beta chain is a study of PD-L1 blockade in urothelial cancer. Study as a whole: Prior regimens of chemotherapy numbered 0 to 3 per patient. At 6 weeks and at 3 weeks (second dose) after treatment start, blood was analyzed.

Profiling relied on immunoSEQ multiplex PCR, and the TCRdb table lists in-frame clones only, not all of them. The table lists some 63,000 clones, roughly 79% of them singletons. Germline CDR1 is MNHNY and CDR2 is SVGAGI (reference sequence). CDR3 size: 16 residues. The J segment lost 6 bases and the V segment lost 3 bases, leaving 10 bases of the junction unmatched. Time point denoted: pretreatment peripheral blood. Locally advanced or metastatic urothelial carcinoma affected all patients. This TCR was recovered from a man between 65 and 85 years old with urothelial cancer. The J gene is TRBJ1-2, the V gene TRBV6-6; TRBD1 aligns across 10 bases. The starting material was PBMCs, obtained around atezolizumab (anti-PD-L1) treatment. CDR3 DNA sequence: TGTGCCAGCAGTTATGAAACCGGGACAGGGGTAGATGGCTACACCTTC. Protein sequence: CASSYETGTGVDGYTF.